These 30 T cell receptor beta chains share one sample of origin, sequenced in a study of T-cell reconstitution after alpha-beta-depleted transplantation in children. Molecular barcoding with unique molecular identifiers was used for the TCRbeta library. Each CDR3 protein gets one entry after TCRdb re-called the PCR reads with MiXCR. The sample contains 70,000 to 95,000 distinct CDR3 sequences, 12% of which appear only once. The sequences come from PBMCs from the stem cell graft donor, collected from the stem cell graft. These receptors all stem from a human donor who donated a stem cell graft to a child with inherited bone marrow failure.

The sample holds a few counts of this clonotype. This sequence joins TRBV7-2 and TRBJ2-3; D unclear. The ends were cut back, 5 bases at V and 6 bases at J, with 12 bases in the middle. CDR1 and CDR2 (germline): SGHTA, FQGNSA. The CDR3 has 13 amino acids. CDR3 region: CASSLPGSDTQYF. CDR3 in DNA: TGTGCCAGCAGCCTCCCGGGCTCGGATACGCAGTATTTT.

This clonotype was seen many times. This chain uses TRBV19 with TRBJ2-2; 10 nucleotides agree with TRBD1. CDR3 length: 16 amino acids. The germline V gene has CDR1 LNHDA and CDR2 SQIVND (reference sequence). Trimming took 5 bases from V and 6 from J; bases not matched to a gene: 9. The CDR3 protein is CASSPRDRGRSGELFF. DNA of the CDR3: TGTGCCAGTAGTCCCCGGGACAGGGGACGATCCGGGGAGCTGTTTTTT.

The CDR3 spells CASSSRDPTDEQFF. The CDR3, as DNA: TGTGCCAGCAGCTCCAGGGACCCCACCGATGAGCAGTTCTTC. The J gene is TRBJ2-1, the V gene TRBV7-2, with D perhaps matching TRBD1 or TRBD2 (5 bases each). Looked up from germline, CDR1 is SGHTA and CDR2 is FQGNSA. V shed 4 bases and J shed 8 bases, with 15 bases lying between them. The CDR3 totals 14 residues.

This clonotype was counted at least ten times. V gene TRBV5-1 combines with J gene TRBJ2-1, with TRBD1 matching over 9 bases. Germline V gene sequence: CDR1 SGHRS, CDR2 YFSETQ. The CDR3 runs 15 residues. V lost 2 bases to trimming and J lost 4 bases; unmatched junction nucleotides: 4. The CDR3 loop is CASSLTGTGYNEQFF. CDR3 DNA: TGCGCCAGCAGCTTAACCGGGACAGGGTACAATGAGCAGTTCTTC. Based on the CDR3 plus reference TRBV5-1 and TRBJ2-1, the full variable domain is KAGVTQTPRYLIKTRGQQVTLSCSPISGHRSVSWYQQTPGQGLQFLFEYFSETQRNKGNFPGRFSGRQFSNSRSEMNVSTLELGDSALYLCASSLTGTGYNEQFFGPGTRLTVL.

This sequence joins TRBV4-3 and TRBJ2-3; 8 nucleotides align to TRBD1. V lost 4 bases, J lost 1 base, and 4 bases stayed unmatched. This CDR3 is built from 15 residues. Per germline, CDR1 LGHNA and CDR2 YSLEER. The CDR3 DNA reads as TGCGCCAGCAGCCTGCCGGGACAGGGCACAGATACGCAGTATTTT. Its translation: CASSLPGQGTDTQYF.

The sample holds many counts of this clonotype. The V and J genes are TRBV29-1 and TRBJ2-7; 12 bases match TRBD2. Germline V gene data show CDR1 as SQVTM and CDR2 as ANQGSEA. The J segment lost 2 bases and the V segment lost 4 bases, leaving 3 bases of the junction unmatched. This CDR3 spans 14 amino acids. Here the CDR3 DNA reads TGCAGCGTTGCTAGCGGGAGGGCAACCTACGAGCAGTACTTC. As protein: CSVASGRATYEQYF.

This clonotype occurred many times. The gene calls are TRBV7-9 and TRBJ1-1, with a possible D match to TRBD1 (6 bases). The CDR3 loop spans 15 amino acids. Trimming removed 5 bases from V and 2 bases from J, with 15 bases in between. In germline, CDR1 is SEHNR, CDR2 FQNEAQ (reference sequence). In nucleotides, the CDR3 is TGTGCCAGCAGCCTGCGAGGGGGGACTAACACTGAAGCTTTCTTT. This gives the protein CASSLRGGTNTEAFF.

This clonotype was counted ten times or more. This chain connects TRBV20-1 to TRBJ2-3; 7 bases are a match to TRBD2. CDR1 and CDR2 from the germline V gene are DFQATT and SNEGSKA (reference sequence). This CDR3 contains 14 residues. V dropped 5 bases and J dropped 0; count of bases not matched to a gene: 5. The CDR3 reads CSAAAGFSTDTQYF. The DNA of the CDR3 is TGCAGTGCTGCAGCGGGGTTTAGCACAGATACGCAGTATTTT.

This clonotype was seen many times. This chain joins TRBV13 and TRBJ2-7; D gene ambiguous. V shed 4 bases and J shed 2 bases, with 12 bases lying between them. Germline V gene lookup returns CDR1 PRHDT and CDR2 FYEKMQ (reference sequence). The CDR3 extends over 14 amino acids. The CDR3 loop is CASSSTEGPYEQYF. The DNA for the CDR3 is TGTGCCAGCAGCTCCACCGAAGGTCCCTACGAGCAGTACTTC. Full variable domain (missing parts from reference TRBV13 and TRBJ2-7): AAGVIQSPRHLIKEKRETATLKCYPIPRHDTVYWYQQGPGQDPQFLISFYEKMQSDKGSIPDRFSAQQFSDYHSELNMSSLELGDSALYFCASSSTEGPYEQYFGPGTRLTVT.

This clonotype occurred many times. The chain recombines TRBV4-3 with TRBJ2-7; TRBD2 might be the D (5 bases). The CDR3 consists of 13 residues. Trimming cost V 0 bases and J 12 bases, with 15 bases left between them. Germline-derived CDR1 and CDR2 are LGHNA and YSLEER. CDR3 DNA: TGCGCCAGCAGCCAAGAGGGCTTCCCGGCGGGGTACTTC. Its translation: CASSQEGFPAGYF.

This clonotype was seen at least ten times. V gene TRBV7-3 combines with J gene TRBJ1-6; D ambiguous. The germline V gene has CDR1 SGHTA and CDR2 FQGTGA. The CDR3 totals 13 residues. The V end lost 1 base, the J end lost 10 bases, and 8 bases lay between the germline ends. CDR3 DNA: TGTGCCAGCAGCTTAAACCCGGAGTCACCCCTCCACTTT. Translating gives CASSLNPESPLHF.

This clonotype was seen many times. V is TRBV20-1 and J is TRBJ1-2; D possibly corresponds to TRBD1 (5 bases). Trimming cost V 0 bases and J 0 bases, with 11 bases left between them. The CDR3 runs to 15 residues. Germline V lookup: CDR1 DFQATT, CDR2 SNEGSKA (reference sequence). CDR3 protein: CSARDFGAANYGYTF. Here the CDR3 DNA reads TGCAGTGCTAGAGATTTCGGGGCCGCTAACTATGGCTACACCTTC.

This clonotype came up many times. The CDR3 spells CASSRPDDTEAFF. The CDR3 nucleotides are TGTGCCAGCAGCCGGCCCGATGACACTGAAGCTTTCTTT. This rearrangement joins TRBV7-2 to TRBJ1-1, with D unclear. Trimming left V 5 bases short and J 3 bases short, with 10 bases between. The germline gives CDR1 SGHTA, CDR2 FQGNSA. This CDR3 comprises 13 residues.

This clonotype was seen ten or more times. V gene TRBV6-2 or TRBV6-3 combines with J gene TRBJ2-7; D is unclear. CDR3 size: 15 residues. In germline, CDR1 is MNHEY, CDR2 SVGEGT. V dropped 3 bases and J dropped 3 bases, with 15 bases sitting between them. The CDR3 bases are TGTGCCAGCAGTTATTGGGCCGCCGTTATCTACGAGCAGTACTTC. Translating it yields CASSYWAAVIYEQYF.

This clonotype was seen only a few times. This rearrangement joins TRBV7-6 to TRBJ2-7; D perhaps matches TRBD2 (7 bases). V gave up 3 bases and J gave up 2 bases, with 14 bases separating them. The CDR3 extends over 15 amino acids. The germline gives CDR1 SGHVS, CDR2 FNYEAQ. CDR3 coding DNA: TGTGCCAGCAGCTTTTCGGGGGGCAAAACCTACGAGCAGTACTTC. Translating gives CASSFSGGKTYEQYF.

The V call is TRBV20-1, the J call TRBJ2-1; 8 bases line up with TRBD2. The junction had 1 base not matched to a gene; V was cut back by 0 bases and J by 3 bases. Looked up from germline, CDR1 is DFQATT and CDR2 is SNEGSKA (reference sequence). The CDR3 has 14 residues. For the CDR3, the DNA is TGCAGTGCTAGAGATCTAGCGGGCTACAATGAGCAGTTCTTC. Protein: CSARDLAGYNEQFF.

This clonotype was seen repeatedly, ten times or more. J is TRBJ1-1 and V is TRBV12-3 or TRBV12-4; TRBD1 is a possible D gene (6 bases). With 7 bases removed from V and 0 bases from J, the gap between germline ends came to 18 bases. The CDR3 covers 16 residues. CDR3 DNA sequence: TGTGCCAGCAACCCCTTAGGGGGGGCTATGAACACTGAAGCTTTCTTT. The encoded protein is CASNPLGGAMNTEAFF.

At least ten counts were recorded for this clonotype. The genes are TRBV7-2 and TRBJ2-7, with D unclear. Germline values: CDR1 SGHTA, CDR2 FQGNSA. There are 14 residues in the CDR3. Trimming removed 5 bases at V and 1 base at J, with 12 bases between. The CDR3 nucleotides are TGTGCCAGCAGCCTCGGCCTAGGTTCCTACGAGCAGTACTTC. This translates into CASSLGLGSYEQYF.

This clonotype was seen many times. The CDR3, as DNA: TGTGCCAGCAGCCTCCGGACAGGGGGCTCCTACGAGCAGTACTTC. Translated, it gives CASSLRTGGSYEQYF. This chain links TRBV6-2 or TRBV6-3 with TRBJ2-7; 10 bases agree with TRBD1. V shed 6 bases, J shed 0 bases, and the junction held 5 bases outside the gene matches. This CDR3 region has 15 residues. Germline V gene lookup returns CDR1 MNHEY and CDR2 SVGEGT.

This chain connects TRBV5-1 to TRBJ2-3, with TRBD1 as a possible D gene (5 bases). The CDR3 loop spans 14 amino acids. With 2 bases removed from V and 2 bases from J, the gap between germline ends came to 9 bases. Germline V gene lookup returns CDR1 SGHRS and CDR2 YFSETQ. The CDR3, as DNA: TGCGCCAGCAGCTTACTGACAGACACAGATACGCAGTATTTT. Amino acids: CASSLLTDTDTQYF.

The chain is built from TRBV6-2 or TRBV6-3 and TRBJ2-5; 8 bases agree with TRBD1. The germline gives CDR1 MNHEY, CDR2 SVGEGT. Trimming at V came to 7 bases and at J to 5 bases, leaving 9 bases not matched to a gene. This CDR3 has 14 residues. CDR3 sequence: CASTSGGSVETQYF. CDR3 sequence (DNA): TGTGCCAGCACCTCAGGGGGCTCGGTGGAGACCCAGTACTTC.

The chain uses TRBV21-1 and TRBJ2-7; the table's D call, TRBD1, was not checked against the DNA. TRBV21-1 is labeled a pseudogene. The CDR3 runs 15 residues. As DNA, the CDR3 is TGTGCCAGCAGCAAAGGGGGCTGGTCGACCAACGAGCAGTACTTC. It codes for CASSKGGWSTNEQYF.

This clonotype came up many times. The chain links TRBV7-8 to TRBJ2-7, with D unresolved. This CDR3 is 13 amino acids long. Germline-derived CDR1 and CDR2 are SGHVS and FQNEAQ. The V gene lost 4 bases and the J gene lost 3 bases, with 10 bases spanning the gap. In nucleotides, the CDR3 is TGTGCCAGCAGCTCGATAACAGACTACGAGCAGTACTTC. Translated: CASSSITDYEQYF.

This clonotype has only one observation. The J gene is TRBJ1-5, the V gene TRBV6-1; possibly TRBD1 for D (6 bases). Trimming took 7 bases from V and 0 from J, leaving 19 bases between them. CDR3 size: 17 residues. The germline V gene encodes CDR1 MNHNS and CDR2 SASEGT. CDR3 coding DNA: TGTGCCAGCACTAGGGGGACCTCGGCTTATAGCAATCAGCCCCAGCATTTT. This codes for CASTRGTSAYSNQPQHF.

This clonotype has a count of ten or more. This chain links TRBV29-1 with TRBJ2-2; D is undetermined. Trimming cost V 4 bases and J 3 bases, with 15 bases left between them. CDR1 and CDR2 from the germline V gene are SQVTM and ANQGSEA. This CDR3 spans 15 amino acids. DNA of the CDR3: TGCAGCGTTGGACTGGGCCGAGGCTACACCGGGGAGCTGTTTTTT. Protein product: CSVGLGRGYTGELFF.

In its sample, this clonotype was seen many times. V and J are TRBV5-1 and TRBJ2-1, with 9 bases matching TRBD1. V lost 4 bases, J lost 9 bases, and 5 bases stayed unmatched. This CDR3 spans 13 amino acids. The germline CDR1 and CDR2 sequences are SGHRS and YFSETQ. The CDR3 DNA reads TGCGCCAGCAGCGATACGACAGGGGGTGAGCAGTTCTTC. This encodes CASSDTTGGEQFF. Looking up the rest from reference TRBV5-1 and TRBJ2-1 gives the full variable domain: KAGVTQTPRYLIKTRGQQVTLSCSPISGHRSVSWYQQTPGQGLQFLFEYFSETQRNKGNFPGRFSGRQFSNSRSEMNVSTLELGDSALYLCASSDTTGGEQFFGPGTRLTVL.

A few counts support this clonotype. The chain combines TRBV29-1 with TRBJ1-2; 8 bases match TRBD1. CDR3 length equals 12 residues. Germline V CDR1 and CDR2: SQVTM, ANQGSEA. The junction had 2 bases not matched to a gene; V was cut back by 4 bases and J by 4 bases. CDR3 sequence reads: CSVGRGLYGYTF. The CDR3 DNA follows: TGCAGCGTTGGCAGGGGGCTCTATGGCTACACCTTC.

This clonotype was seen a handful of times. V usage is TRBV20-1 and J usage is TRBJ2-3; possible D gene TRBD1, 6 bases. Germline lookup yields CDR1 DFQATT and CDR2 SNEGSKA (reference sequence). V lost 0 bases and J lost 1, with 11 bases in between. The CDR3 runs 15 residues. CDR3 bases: TGCAGTGCTAGAGAGTCAGGGGACCGCACAGATACGCAGTATTTT. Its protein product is CSARESGDRTDTQYF.

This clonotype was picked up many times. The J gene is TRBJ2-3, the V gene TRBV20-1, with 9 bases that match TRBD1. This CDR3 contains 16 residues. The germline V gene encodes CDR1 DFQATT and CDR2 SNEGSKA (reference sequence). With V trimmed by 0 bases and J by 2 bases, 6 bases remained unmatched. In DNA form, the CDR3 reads TGCAGTGCTAGAGACCGGGACAGGGCAAACACAGATACGCAGTATTTT. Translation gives CSARDRDRANTDTQYF.

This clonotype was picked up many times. CDR3 sequence (DNA): TGCGCCAGCAGCTTGGTAGCGGGGGGACATGAGCAGTTCTTC. It codes for CASSLVAGGHEQFF. The V gene is TRBV5-1, the J gene TRBJ2-1; 10 bases are a match to TRBD2. CDR1 is SGHRS, CDR2 YFSETQ, per germline. The length of the CDR3 is 14 residues. J gave up 8 bases and V 0 bases, and 2 bases lay outside the gene matches.